This T cell receptor (beta chain) was documented in a study of T cell responses to AZD1222 COVID-19 vaccine. Findings of the study overall: Donor demographics were predominantly white British with a female majority; clonal diversity may be underestimated. Mapped onto spike, vaccine-associated CD4 TCRs spanned it and were dominant at 160-218 and 743-854. No day 14 peak samples; only post-peak repertoires were characterized. Compared with day 0, the breadth and depth of the Spike-specific TCR repertoire rose significantly after two doses of AZD1222.

This CDR3 is 13 amino acids long. Germline values: CDR1 SNHLY, CDR2 FYNNEI. V lost 1 base, J lost 8 bases, and 8 bases lay in between. Data came from immunoSEQ multiplex PCR; TCRdb stores just in-frame clones and leaves some out. The sample has 100,000 to 120,000 clones, around 89% seen once. With regard to this clone: Its target is not known.

The source of this sequence is an adult in good health. The chain has TRBV2 and TRBJ1-4, with D possibly matching TRBD1 (5 bases). The sequencing used peripheral blood, collected on day 0 of AZD1222 vaccination. The CDR3 region has the DNA TGTGCCAGCAGTGAAGGGACAACAGAAAAACTGTTTTTT. This encodes CASSEGTTEKLFF.